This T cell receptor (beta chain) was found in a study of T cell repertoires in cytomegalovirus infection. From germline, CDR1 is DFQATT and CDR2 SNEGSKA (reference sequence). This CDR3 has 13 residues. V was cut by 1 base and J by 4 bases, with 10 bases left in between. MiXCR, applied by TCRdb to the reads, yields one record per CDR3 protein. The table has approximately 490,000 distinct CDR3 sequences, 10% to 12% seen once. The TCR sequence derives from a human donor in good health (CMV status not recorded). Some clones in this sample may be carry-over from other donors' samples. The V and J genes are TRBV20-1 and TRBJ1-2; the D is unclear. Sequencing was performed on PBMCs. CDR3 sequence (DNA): TGCAGTGCTAGAGGGAGTGGTGCCTATGGCTACACCTTC. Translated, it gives CSARGSGAYGYTF.